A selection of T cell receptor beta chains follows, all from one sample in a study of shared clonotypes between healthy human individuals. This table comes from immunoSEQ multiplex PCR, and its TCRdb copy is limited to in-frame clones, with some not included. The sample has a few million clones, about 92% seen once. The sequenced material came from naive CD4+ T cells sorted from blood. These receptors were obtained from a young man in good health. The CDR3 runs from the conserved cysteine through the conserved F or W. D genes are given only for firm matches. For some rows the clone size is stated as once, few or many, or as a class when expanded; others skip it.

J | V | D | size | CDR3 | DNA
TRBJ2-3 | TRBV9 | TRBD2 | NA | CASSVRLAGPPSTDTQYF | TGTGCCAGCAGCGTACGACTAGCGGGACCACCTAGCACAGATACGCAGTATTTT
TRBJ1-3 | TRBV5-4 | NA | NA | CASSLAGRGHTIYF | TGTGCCAGCAGCTTGGCGGGAAGGGGCCACACCATATATTTT
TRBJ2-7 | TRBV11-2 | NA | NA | CASSFSRQAYEQYF | TGTGCCAGCAGCTTTTCTCGGCAAGCCTACGAACAGTACTTC
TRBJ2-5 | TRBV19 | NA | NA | CASSFLETQYF | TGTGCCAGTAGCTTTTTGGAGACCCAGTACTTC
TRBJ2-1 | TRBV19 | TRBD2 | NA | CASSIDLAGGRNEQFF | TGTGCCAGTAGTATAGATTTAGCGGGAGGTCGGAATGAGCAGTTCTTC
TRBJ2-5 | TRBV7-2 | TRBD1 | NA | CATKGQGGETQYF | TGTGCCACCAAAGGACAGGGCGGGGAGACCCAGTACTTC
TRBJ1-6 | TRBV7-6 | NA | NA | CASSPVGQNNSPLHF | TGTGCCAGCAGTCCGGTAGGACAGAATAATTCACCCCTCCACTTT
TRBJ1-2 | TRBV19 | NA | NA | CASSMDGLGDGYTF | TGTGCCAGTAGTATGGATGGACTGGGGGACGGCTACACCTTC
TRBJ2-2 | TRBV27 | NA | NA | CASKSTRLVTGELFF | TGTGCCAGCAAATCCACTAGGTTGGTGACCGGGGAGCTGTTTTTT
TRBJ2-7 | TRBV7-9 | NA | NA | CASSPGLDGYEQYF | TGTGCCAGCAGCCCGGGACTTGACGGGTACGAGCAGTACTTC
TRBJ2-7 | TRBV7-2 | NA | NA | CASSPGFALNYEQYF | TGTGCCAGCAGCCCGGGCTTTGCCTTAAACTACGAGCAGTACTTC
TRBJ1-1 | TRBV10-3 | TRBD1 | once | CAISESRDRGTEAFF | TGTGCCATCAGTGAGTCTCGGGACAGGGGCACTGAAGCTTTCTTT
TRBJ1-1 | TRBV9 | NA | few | CASSVVGGTNTEAFF | TGTGCCAGCAGCGTAGTCGGAGGGACGAACACTGAAGCTTTCTTT
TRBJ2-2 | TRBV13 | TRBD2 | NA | CASSPRTAGASGELFF | TGTGCCAGCAGCCCGAGGACAGCGGGGGCATCCGGGGAGCTGTTTTTT
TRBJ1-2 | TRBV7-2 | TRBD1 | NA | CASSLDRGAWGYTF | TGTGCCAGCAGCTTAGACAGGGGCGCGTGGGGCTACACCTTC
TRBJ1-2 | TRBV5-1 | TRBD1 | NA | CASSFTGTGSLEAF | TGCGCCAGCAGCTTTACCGGGACAGGGTCGCTGGAGGCCTTC
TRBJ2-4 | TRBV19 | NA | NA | CASSGTVGHIQYF | TGTGCCAGTAGTGGAACGGTGGGACACATTCAGTACTTC
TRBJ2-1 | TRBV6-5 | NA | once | CASRRQGAGEQFF | TGTGCCAGCAGAAGACAGGGAGCGGGTGAGCAGTTCTTC
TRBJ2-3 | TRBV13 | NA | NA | CASSLSRPGSTDTQYF | TGTGCCAGCAGCTTATCTCGTCCAGGGAGCACAGATACGCAGTATTTT
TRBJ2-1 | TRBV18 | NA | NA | CASSPFLGDEQFF | TGTGCCAGCTCACCGTTTCTGGGGGATGAGCAGTTCTTC
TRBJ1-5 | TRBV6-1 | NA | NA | CATRGGPGNQPQHF | TGTGCCACAAGAGGGGGGCCGGGAAATCAGCCCCAGCATTTT
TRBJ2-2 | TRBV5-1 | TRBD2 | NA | CASSLSTSGRVNTGELFF | TGCGCCAGCAGCTTGAGTACTAGCGGGAGGGTGAACACCGGGGAGCTGTTTTTT
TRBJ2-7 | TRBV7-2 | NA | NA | CASSLRAGTLYEQYF | TGTGCCAGCAGCTTGAGAGCGGGGACATTATACGAGCAGTACTTC
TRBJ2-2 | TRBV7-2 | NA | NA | CASSLIAQGIGELFF | TGTGCCAGCAGCTTAATCGCGCAGGGCATCGGGGAGCTGTTTTTT
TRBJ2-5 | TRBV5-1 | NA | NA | CASSLASQGETQYF | TGCGCCAGCAGCTTAGCAAGTCAGGGGGAGACCCAGTACTTC
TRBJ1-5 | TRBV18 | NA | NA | CASSPPSNQPQHF | TGTGCCAGCTCACCACCGAGCAATCAGCCCCAGCATTTT